This T cell receptor (beta chain) was found in a study of blood T cell repertoires in COVID-19. About the research overall: The United States, Italy and Spain supplied acute and convalescent COVID-19 samples. T cells, B-cell-depleted T cells, or PBMCs supplied cDNA or gDNA.

Source study methods: Estimation of nucleated cell counts was performed using reference gene primer amplification. Profiling relied on immunoSEQ multiplex PCR, and the TCRdb table lists in-frame clones only, not all of them. D and trimming were read from the DNA, whereas the V and J calls and clone size are those reported in that table. The sample has about 300,000 clones, about 89% seen once; the top ten hold approximately 4.3%. The CDR3 runs to 13 residues. Trimming took 4 bases from V and 2 from J, leaving 8 bases between them. Germline CDR1 reads SGHDN; CDR2 reads FVKESK. The chain is built from TRBV14 and TRBJ1-2; no clear D. The sequencing sample was made of peripheral blood. The sequence came from a man aged 35-49 years with acute or convalescent COVID-19. The CDR3 region is CASSRDENYGYTF. The CDR3 coding sequence is TGTGCCAGCAGCCGAGACGAGAACTATGGCTACACCTTC.